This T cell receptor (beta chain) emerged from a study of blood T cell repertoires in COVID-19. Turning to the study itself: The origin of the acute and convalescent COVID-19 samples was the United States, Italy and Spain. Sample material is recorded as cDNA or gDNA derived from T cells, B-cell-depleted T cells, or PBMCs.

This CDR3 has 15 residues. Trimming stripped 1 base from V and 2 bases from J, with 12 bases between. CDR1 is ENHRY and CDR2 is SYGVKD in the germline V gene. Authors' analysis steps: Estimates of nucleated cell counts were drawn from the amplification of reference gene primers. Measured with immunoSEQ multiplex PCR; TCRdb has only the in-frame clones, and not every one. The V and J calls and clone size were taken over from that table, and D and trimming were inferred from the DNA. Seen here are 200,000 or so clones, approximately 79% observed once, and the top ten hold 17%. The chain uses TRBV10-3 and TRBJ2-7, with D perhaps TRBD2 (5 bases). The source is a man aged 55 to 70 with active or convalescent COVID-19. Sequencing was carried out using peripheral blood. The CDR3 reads CAISEFSDGTYEQYF. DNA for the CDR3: TGTGCCATCAGTGAGTTCTCGGACGGGACCTACGAGCAGTACTTC.